The 21 T cell receptor beta chains below were found in one sample sequenced in a study of cytomegalovirus exposure and HLA in healthy donors. With 60 Vbeta and 13 Jbeta primers, the PCR was carried out. The method was immunoSEQ multiplex PCR; TCRdb's version includes in-frame clones alone and lacks a portion of them. The sample shows 90,000 to 140,000 clones, more than 60% of them seen only once. What was sequenced was PBMCs. All receptors come from a woman in her thirties or forties in good health and CMV-seropositive.

CDR3 nucleotides: TGTGCCAGCAGCCAAGACATGAGCGGGGAGGTGGATACGCAGTATTTT. It encodes CASSQDMSGEVDTQYF. The V gene is TRBV4-2, the J gene TRBJ2-3; the match to TRBD2 covers 7 bases. Germline trimming cut 0 bases from V and 6 bases from J; bases unmatched to any gene: 9. Germline-derived CDR1 and CDR2 are LGHNA and YNFKEQ. This CDR3 comprises 16 residues.

The chain couples TRBV11-3 to TRBJ1-1; no clear D gene. The germline V gene encodes CDR1 SGHNT and CDR2 YENEEA. This CDR3 is built from 13 residues. Trimming cost V 1 base and J 11 bases, with 14 bases left between them. The CDR3 DNA reads as TGTGCCAGCAGCTTAGCTTCAGGTCGAGATGCTTTCTTT. Translating gives CASSLASGRDAFF. Filled out from reference TRBV11-3 and TRBJ1-1, the complete variable domain reads EAGVVQSPRYKIIEKKQPVAFWCNPISGHNTLYWYLQNLGQGPELLIRYENEEAVDDSQLPKDRFSAERLKGVDSTLKIQPAELGDSAVYLCASSLASGRDAFFGQGTRLTVV.

This clone was observed a few times. The chain uses TRBV11-1 and TRBJ2-1, with TRBD2 identical over 13 bases. Looked up from germline, CDR1 is SGHAT and CDR2 is FQDESV (reference sequence). This CDR3 is 19 amino acids long. V was pared by 6 bases and J by 4 bases, with 15 bases of the junction left unmatched. In DNA form, the CDR3 reads TGTGCCAGCAGGGATGGGACTAGCGGGATCAGGGGAATATACAATGAGCAGTTCTTC. It specifies CASRDGTSGIRGIYNEQFF.

The rearrangement uses TRBV6-4 and TRBJ1-5; TRBD1 is a possible D gene (6 bases). From germline, CDR1 is MRHNA and CDR2 SNTAGT. The germline V and J ends were trimmed by 4 bases and 1 base, with 11 bases remaining between them. This CDR3 contains 15 residues. CDR3 DNA: TGTGCCAGCAGTGTCCTAGACAGGAGCAATCAGCCCCAGCATTTT. This gives the protein CASSVLDRSNQPQHF.

The V call is TRBV7-2, the J call TRBJ1-1; possibly TRBD1 for D (5 bases). The CDR3 contains 13 residues. Germline values: CDR1 SGHTA, CDR2 FQGNSA. Trimming took off 6 bases at V and 1 base at J, with 9 bases between the two ends. CDR3 nucleotides: TGTGCCAGCAGGAGACAGACGAACACTGAAGCTTTCTTT. It codes for CASRRQTNTEAFF.

The chain carries TRBV11-2 and TRBJ2-2, with TRBD2 identical over 12 bases. The CDR3 spans 19 residues. V shed 3 bases, J shed 5 bases, and the junction held 13 bases outside the gene matches. Per the germline V gene, CDR1 is SGHAT and CDR2 is FQNNGV. Written as DNA, the CDR3 is TGTGCCAGCAGCTTCCTGGTCCGGCTAGCGGGGGGGCCTACCGGGGAGCTGTTTTTT. This gives the protein CASSFLVRLAGGPTGELFF.

The chain couples TRBV2 to TRBJ2-3; 7 positions agree with TRBD1. V lost 4 bases and J lost 0; bases outside the gene matches: 4. This CDR3 comprises 15 residues. Germline-derived CDR1 and CDR2 are SNHLY and FYNNEI. CDR3 bases: TGTGCCAGCAGTGTATGGGACAGAAGCACAGATACGCAGTATTTT. Its translation: CASSVWDRSTDTQYF.

V gene TRBV5-4 combines with J gene TRBJ2-3, with TRBD1 matching over 8 bases. CDR1 is SGHNT, CDR2 YYREEE, per germline (reference sequence). Trimming removed 4 bases from V and 6 bases from J; junction bases left unmatched: 10. The CDR3 is made up of 15 amino acids. The chain's CDR3 is CASSPRTGRTDTQYF. The CDR3 DNA follows: TGTGCCAGCAGCCCAAGGACAGGGAGGACGGATACGCAGTATTTT.

V and J are TRBV6-6 and TRBJ1-5, with a tentative D call TRBD1 (6 bases). The germline gives CDR1 MNHNY, CDR2 SVGAGI (reference sequence). V was shortened by 7 bases and J by 3 bases, with 16 bases between the two germline ends. This CDR3 contains 15 residues. The DNA of the CDR3 is TGTGCCAGCACCACCCGGACAGAGGACAATCAGCCCCAGCATTTT. Protein product: CASTTRTEDNQPQHF.

The rearrangement links TRBV5-4 to TRBJ2-5; D may be TRBD1 (6 bases). Near its end, the DNA agrees better with TRBJ2-7, so the J call may be wrong. CDR1 SGHNT and CDR2 YYREEE come from the germline V gene (reference sequence). The CDR3 contains 14 residues. The CDR3 DNA sequence: TGTGCCAGCAGCCTTACAGGGAACCCCTACGAGCAGTACTTC. Its protein is CASSLTGNPYEQYF.

The chain carries TRBV23-1 and TRBJ1-3; D perhaps matches TRBD1 (6 bases). TRBV23-1 is marked as an open reading frame, function uncertain. Between the trimmed V and J ends, which lost 8 bases and 0 bases, there was a span of 23 bases. The CDR3 has 18 residues. The CDR3 nucleotides read TGCGCCAGCTCCTCGACCACAGGGCAGGCACTCTCTGGAAACACCATATATTTT. Protein: CASSSTTGQALSGNTIYF.

This clone was seen a few times. The chain couples TRBV6-6 to TRBJ1-5; a weak D match, TRBD1 (5 bases). Germline V lookup: CDR1 MNHNY, CDR2 SVGAGI (reference sequence). Between the trimmed V and J ends, which lost 2 bases and 6 bases, there was a span of 11 bases. The CDR3 consists of 14 residues. CDR3: CASSYLIRVQPQHF. CDR3 DNA: TGTGCCAGCAGTTACCTTATCAGGGTTCAGCCCCAGCATTTT.

This clone turned up a few times. The chain joins TRBV11-2 to TRBJ1-1, with D uncertain. Trimming pared 7 bases from V and 3 bases from J, leaving 9 bases between. The length of the CDR3 is 12 residues. CDR1 and CDR2 (germline): SGHAT, FQNNGV. The CDR3 here is CASTLADTEAFF. The CDR3 bases are TGTGCCAGCACCCTGGCGGACACTGAAGCTTTCTTT.

The rearrangement joins TRBV5-1 to TRBJ1-1; 9 nucleotides agree with TRBD1. V dropped 4 bases and J dropped 2; count of bases not matched to a gene: 12. This CDR3 comprises 17 residues. Germline CDR1 reads SGHRS; CDR2 reads YFSETQ. CDR3 loop: CASSRLRSDRGNTEAFF. The CDR3, as DNA: TGCGCCAGCAGCCGGCTGAGATCGGACAGGGGAAACACTGAAGCTTTCTTT.

This clone has more than one count but fewer than ten. The CDR3 coding sequence is TGCGCCAGCAGCCAAGAACAGGGAGGGGTGGACACCATATATTTT. Translating it yields CASSQEQGGVDTIYF. This chain links TRBV4-1 with TRBJ1-3; possibly TRBD1 for D (6 bases). The CDR3 is made up of 15 amino acids. Germline loops: CDR1 MGHRA, CDR2 YSYEKL. Trimming cost V 0 bases and J 8 bases, with 14 bases left between them.

The V and J genes are TRBV4-2 and TRBJ2-3; TRBD2 aligns across 8 bases. CDR3 length: 16 residues. V shed 1 base and J 3 bases; nucleotides not matched to a gene: 6. In germline, CDR1 is LGHNA, CDR2 YNFKEQ. DNA for the CDR3: TGTGCCAGCAGCCAAGTCCAGCGGGAGACTACAGATACGCAGTATTTT. Amino acid sequence: CASSQVQRETTDTQYF.

The chain links TRBV7-9 to TRBJ1-1, with 7 bases lining up with TRBD1. Looked up from germline, CDR1 is SEHNR and CDR2 is FQNEAQ (reference sequence). This CDR3 comprises 14 residues. With 0 bases clipped from V and 6 bases from J, the junction kept 4 bases outside the gene matches. The CDR3 spells CASSLARQGSEAFF. CDR3 DNA: TGTGCCAGCAGCTTAGCCAGACAGGGTTCTGAAGCTTTCTTT. Using reference TRBV7-9 and TRBJ1-1 for the parts outside the CDR3, the full variable domain is DTGVSQNPRHKITKRGQNVTFRCDPISEHNRLYWYRQTLGQGPEFLTYFQNEAQLEKSRLLSDRFSAERPKGSFSTLEIQRTEQGDSAMYLCASSLARQGSEAFFGQGTRLTVV.

The chain couples TRBV5-4 to TRBJ2-1, with 11 bases matching TRBD2. Unmatched junction bases numbered 8, after V lost 0 bases and J lost 0 bases. Germline V CDR1 and CDR2: SGHNT, YYREEE (reference sequence). The CDR3 sequence is 19 residues long. CDR3 residues: CASSLDLAGGRSSYNEQFF. CDR3 DNA sequence: TGTGCCAGCAGCTTGGACCTAGCGGGGGGCCGAAGCTCCTACAATGAGCAGTTCTTC.

The chain couples TRBV19 to TRBJ2-1; 11 positions match TRBD2. The CDR3 totals 14 residues. CDR1 is LNHDA, CDR2 SQIVND, per germline (reference sequence). J was trimmed by 9 bases and V by 5 bases; bases with no gene match: 6. For the CDR3, the DNA is TGTGCCAGTAGTGGTAGCGGGGGGGCCGCTGAGCAGTTCTTC. It specifies CASSGSGGAAEQFF. Using reference TRBV19 and TRBJ2-1 for the parts outside the CDR3, the full variable domain is DGGITQSPKYLFRKEGQNVTLSCEQNLNHDAMYWYRQDPGQGLRLIYYSQIVNDFQKGDIAEGYSVSREKKESFPLTVTSAQKNPTAFYLCASSGSGGAAEQFFGPGTRLTVL.

There are a few counts of this clone. The genes are TRBV5-4 and TRBJ2-7; possible D gene TRBD1, 7 bases. Germline V gene data show CDR1 as SGHNT and CDR2 as YYREEE (reference sequence). Trimming pared 4 bases from V and 0 bases from J, leaving 17 bases between. CDR3 size: 16 residues. CDR3: CASSGAAGGSSYEQYF. CDR3 in DNA: TGTGCCAGCAGCGGGGCGGCAGGGGGGAGCTCCTACGAGCAGTACTTC.

This clone was found a few times. The chain recombines TRBV7-9 with TRBJ1-1; possibly TRBD1 for D (6 bases). V gave up 1 base and J gave up 4 bases, with 10 bases separating them. CDR3 length equals 14 residues. CDR1 is SEHNR, CDR2 FQNEAQ, per germline (reference sequence). CDR3 bases: TGTGCCAGCAGCTTAGTAACAGGGACCACTGAAGCTTTCTTT. It encodes CASSLVTGTTEAFF.